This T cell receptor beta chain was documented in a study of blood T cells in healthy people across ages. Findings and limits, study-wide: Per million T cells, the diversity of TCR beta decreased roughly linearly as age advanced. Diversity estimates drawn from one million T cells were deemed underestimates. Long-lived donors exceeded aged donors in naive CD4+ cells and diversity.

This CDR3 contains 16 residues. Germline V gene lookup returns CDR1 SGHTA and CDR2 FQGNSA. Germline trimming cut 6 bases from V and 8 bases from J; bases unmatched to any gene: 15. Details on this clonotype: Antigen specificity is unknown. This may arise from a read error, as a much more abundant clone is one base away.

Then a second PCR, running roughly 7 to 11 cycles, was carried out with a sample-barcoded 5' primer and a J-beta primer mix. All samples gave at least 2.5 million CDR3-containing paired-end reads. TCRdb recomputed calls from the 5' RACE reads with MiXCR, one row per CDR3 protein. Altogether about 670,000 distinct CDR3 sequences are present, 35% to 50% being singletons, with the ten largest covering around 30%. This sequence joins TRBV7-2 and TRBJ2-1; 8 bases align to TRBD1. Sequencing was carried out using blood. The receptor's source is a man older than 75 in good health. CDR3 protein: CASRPTGGWAVYEQFF. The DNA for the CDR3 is TGTGCCAGCAGACCCACAGGGGGGTGGGCAGTGTATGAGCAGTTCTTC.